What follows are 16 T cell receptor beta chains derived from one specimen sequenced in a study of identical twins. TCRdb ran MiXCR on the 5' RACE reads and lists one entry per CDR3 protein. The sample holds a few hundred thousand distinct CDR3 sequences, over 8.5% seen once. These same records also appear under a second study, on yellow fever vaccine responses in identical twins.

Sequenced material: PBMCs. The receptors here all came from a woman between 18 and 30 years old in good health.

This clonotype has a handful of counts. The gene calls are TRBV2 and TRBJ2-3; 12 bases are a match to TRBD2. Germline V gives CDR1 SNHLY, CDR2 FYNNEI. The junction had 8 bases not matched to a gene; V was cut back by 5 bases and J by 5 bases. The CDR3 sequence is 16 residues long. The CDR3 region has the DNA TGTGCCAGCAGTTACACCGGGACTAGCGGGTTAGATACGCAGTATTTT. Translating it yields CASSYTGTSGLDTQYF.

This clonotype came up a few times. The J gene is TRBJ2-7, the V gene TRBV7-6, with TRBD2 matching over 8 bases. The germline gives CDR1 SGHVS, CDR2 FNYEAQ. Trimming took 2 bases from V and 3 from J; bases not matched to a gene: 24. This CDR3 spans 21 amino acids. The CDR3 DNA follows: TGTGCCAGCAGCTTAATGCTTGGTTCGGGTTACGGGACTAGGGAACACTACGAGCAGTACTTC. The encoded protein is CASSLMLGSGYGTREHYEQYF.

A note on this clonotype: This clone may be a read error of a much larger clone one base away. The genes are TRBV3-1 and TRBJ2-1; the D gene is possibly TRBD1 (6 bases). Per the germline V gene, CDR1 is LGHDT and CDR2 is YNNKEL (reference sequence). The CDR3 runs to 13 residues. The CDR3 here is CTSSQDRRNEQFF. The CDR3 region has the DNA TGTACCAGCAGCCAGGACAGACGCAATGAGCAGTTCTTC.

This clonotype came up many times. The chain employs TRBV6-4 and TRBJ2-2; possibly TRBD1 for D (6 bases). Germline assignment: CDR1 MRHNA and CDR2 SNTAGT. This CDR3 contains 15 residues. Trimming pared 7 bases from V and 5 bases from J, leaving 17 bases between. CDR3 sequence: CASTAGGAGTGELFF. CDR3 bases: TGTGCCAGCACAGCTGGGGGCGCAGGAACCGGGGAGCTGTTTTTT.

This chain connects TRBV7-2 to TRBJ2-2, with 12 bases identical to TRBD1. Germline V gene lookup returns CDR1 SGHTA and CDR2 FQGNSA. V was pared by 5 bases and J by 5 bases, with 9 bases of the junction left unmatched. The CDR3 is 17 residues long. The CDR3: CASSPNGGQGATGELFF. Here the CDR3 DNA reads TGTGCCAGCAGCCCTAATGGGGGACAGGGGGCAACCGGGGAGCTGTTTTTT.

This clonotype was detected a few times. V usage is TRBV20-1 and J usage is TRBJ2-2, with unresolved D. The length of the CDR3 is 15 residues. Trimming stripped 5 bases from V and 4 bases from J, with 17 bases between. Germline V lookup: CDR1 DFQATT, CDR2 SNEGSKA (reference sequence). The CDR3 sequence is CSALRTELGTGELFF. The CDR3 DNA is TGCAGTGCTCTCCGTACTGAACTTGGCACCGGGGAGCTGTTTTTT.

This clonotype was recorded many times. The chain has TRBV4-3 and TRBJ2-7; D unresolved. Germline CDR1 LGHNA, CDR2 YSLEER. V was trimmed by 0 bases and J by 3 bases, leaving 6 bases between them. The CDR3 contains 13 residues. Written as DNA, the CDR3 is TGCGCCAGCAGCCAAGAGGACGGCTACGAGCAGTACTTC. Protein product: CASSQEDGYEQYF.

Only a few counts were recorded for this clonotype. V is TRBV10-1 and J is TRBJ2-5; 7 bases map to TRBD1. Germline assignment: CDR1 WNHNN and CDR2 SYGVQD (reference sequence). The V segment lost 6 bases and the J segment 2 bases; nucleotides outside the gene matches: 9. The CDR3 totals 15 residues. CDR3 sequence reads: CASSDLGQAQETQYF. Here the CDR3 DNA reads TGCGCCAGCAGCGATCTTGGACAGGCACAAGAGACCCAGTACTTC.

The sample holds a few counts of this clonotype. The chain links TRBV2 to TRBJ1-1; D might be TRBD1 (5 bases). Trimming cost V 4 bases and J 6 bases, with 15 bases left between them. Per the germline V gene, CDR1 is SNHLY and CDR2 is FYNNEI. The CDR3 runs to 14 residues. The CDR3 DNA sequence: TGTGCCAGCAGTGGAGGGACCTTTAACCCTGAAGCTTTCTTT. Its translation: CASSGGTFNPEAFF.

The chain is built from TRBV20-1 and TRBJ2-1, with a tentative D call TRBD2 (6 bases). From germline, CDR1 is DFQATT and CDR2 SNEGSKA (reference sequence). The CDR3 length is 15 residues. V lost 0 bases, J lost 4 bases, and 13 bases lay in between. CDR3 bases: TGCAGTGCTAGAGACGAGCGGGCCACGTACAATGAGCAGTTCTTC. Translated, it gives CSARDERATYNEQFF.

This sequence joins TRBV7-2 and TRBJ1-2; TRBD1 is a possible D gene (5 bases). This CDR3 spans 14 amino acids. With 6 bases removed from V and 14 bases from J, the gap between germline ends came to 25 bases. Per germline, CDR1 SGHTA and CDR2 FQGNSA. CDR3 bases: TGTGCCAGCAGGATGACCACCGGGGGAGGAGGGATGACCTTC. This encodes CASRMTTGGGGMTF.

This clonotype was observed a few times. The chain couples TRBV27 to TRBJ2-7; 10 nucleotides align to TRBD1. The CDR3 loop spans 15 amino acids. Looked up from germline, CDR1 is MNHEY and CDR2 is SMNVEV (reference sequence). V lost 3 bases, J lost 5 bases, and 7 bases stayed unmatched. The CDR3 is CASSFSGTGANEQYF. In DNA form, the CDR3 reads TGTGCCAGCAGTTTCTCCGGGACAGGGGCGAACGAGCAGTACTTC.

This clonotype was picked up a small number of times. This rearrangement joins TRBV7-2 to TRBJ1-4, with 8 bases that match TRBD1. Looked up from germline, CDR1 is SGHTA and CDR2 is FQGNSA. The trim removed 5 bases at V and 0 bases at J, leaving 5 bases unmatched. The CDR3 covers 16 residues. CDR3: CASSIRTGTTNEKLFF. Written as DNA, the CDR3 is TGTGCCAGCAGCATCCGGACAGGGACAACTAATGAAAAACTGTTTTTT.

Only a few counts were recorded for this clonotype. This chain links TRBV12-3 or TRBV12-4 with TRBJ2-5, with D unclear. Trimming shortened V by 3 bases and J by 1 base, and 6 bases separated the two germline ends. The CDR3 is 13 amino acids. For the CDR3, the DNA is TGTGCCAGCAGTTTCAAACTCCAAGAGACCCAGTACTTC. It codes for CASSFKLQETQYF.

The rearrangement links TRBV24-1 to TRBJ2-3; D possibly corresponds to TRBD1 (6 bases). The length of the CDR3 is 15 residues. The V gene's germline CDR1 is KGHDR and CDR2 SFDVKD. Trimming pared 3 bases from V and 6 bases from J, leaving 15 bases between. CDR3: CATSDLRGSSDTQYF. Written as DNA, the CDR3 is TGTGCCACCAGTGATCTCAGGGGTTCGAGCGATACGCAGTATTTT.

This clonotype appeared many times. The chain recombines TRBV20-1 with TRBJ2-5; unclear D gene. Trimming removed 0 bases at V and 5 bases at J, with 4 bases between. There are 11 residues in the CDR3. The V gene's germline CDR1 is DFQATT and CDR2 SNEGSKA (reference sequence). CDR3 sequence: CSARDMETQYF. The CDR3 nucleotides are TGCAGTGCTAGAGATATGGAGACCCAGTACTTC.